This T cell receptor beta chain was recorded in a study of blood T cell repertoires in COVID-19. The CDR3 spans 12 residues. V gave up 5 bases and J gave up 14 bases, with 13 bases separating them. From germline, CDR1 is LNHDA and CDR2 SQIVND (reference sequence). Produced via immunoSEQ multiplex PCR; TCRdb's table is partial and in-frame only. The sample holds about 370,000 clones, approximately 90% seen once. V and J are TRBV19 and TRBJ1-6; tentatively, D is TRBD1 (6 bases). The clonotype was recovered from a woman aged 40-49 years who had been exposed to COVID-19. Specimen: PBMCs or T cells enriched from blood (not recorded which). The DNA of the CDR3 is TGTGCCAGTAGTCCTGCCGGGACATCCCTCCACTTT. Its translation: CASSPAGTSLHF. Complete variable domain (other parts from reference TRBV19 and TRBJ1-6): DGGITQSPKYLFRKEGQNVTLSCEQNLNHDAMYWYRQDPGQGLRLIYYSQIVNDFQKGDIAEGYSVSREKKESFPLTVTSAQKNPTAFYLCASSPAGTSLHFGNGTRLTVT.